The clone carrying this T cell receptor (beta chain) has ten or more counts. This sample stems from a study of human T cells and chemical hapten exposure. TCRdb redid the calling of the RACE reads with MiXCR, one entry per CDR3 protein. The top ten clones hold around 28% of a sample with some 38,000 distinct CDR3 sequences, more than 8% of them seen once. This CDR3 has 15 amino acids. The trim removed 2 bases at V and 11 bases at J, leaving 17 bases unmatched. CDR1 and CDR2 (germline): DFQATT, SNEGSKA (reference sequence). Indicated time point: patch test 3, about 24 weeks after DPC sensitization. Treatment specified: therapeutic diphenylcyclopropenone sensitization with weekly scalp DPC. Total RNA was isolated from whole blood that had not been fractionated. Each patch test followed a blood draw.

J is TRBJ1-1 and V is TRBV20-1; 7 positions agree with TRBD1. The TCR originated in a man in his fifties with alopecia areata. Some clones in this sample may be carry-over from other donors' samples. The sample consisted of whole blood, taken in connection with sensitization to the hapten diphenylcyclopropenone (DPC). The CDR3 DNA is TGCAGTGCTAGACCAGCACTGAACAGGGGCGAGCCGGCTTTCTTT. Its translation: CSARPALNRGEPAFF.